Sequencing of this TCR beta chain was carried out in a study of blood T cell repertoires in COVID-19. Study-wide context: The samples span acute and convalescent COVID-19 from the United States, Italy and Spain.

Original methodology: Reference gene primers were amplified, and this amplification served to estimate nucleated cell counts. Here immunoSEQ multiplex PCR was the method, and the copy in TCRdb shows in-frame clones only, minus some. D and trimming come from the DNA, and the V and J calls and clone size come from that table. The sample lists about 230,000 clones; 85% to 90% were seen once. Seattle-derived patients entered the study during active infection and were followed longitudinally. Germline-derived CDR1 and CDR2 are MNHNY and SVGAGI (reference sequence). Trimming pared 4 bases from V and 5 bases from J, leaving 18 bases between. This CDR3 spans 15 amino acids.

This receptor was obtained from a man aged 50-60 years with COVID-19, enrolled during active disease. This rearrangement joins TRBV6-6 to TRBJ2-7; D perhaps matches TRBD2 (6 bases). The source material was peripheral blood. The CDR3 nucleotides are TGTGCCAGCAGTTCGTCCGATGGGGGGATCCACGAGCAGTACTTC. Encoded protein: CASSSSDGGIHEQYF.